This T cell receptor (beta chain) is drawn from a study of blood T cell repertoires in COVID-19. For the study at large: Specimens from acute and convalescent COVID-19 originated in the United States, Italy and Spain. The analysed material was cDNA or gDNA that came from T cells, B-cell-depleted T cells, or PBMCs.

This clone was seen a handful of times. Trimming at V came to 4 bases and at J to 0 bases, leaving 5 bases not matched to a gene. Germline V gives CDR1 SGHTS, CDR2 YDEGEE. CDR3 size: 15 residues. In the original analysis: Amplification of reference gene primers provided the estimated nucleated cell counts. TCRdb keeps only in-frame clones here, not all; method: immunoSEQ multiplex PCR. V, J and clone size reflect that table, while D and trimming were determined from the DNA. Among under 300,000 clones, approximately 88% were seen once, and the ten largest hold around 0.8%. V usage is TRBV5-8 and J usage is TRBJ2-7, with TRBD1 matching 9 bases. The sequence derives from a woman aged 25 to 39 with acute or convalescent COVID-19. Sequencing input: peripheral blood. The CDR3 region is CASSRDRDSSYEQYF. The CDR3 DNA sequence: TGTGCCAGCAGCCGGGACAGGGATAGCTCCTACGAGCAGTACTTC.